The 3 T cell receptor beta chains below were found in one sample sequenced in a study of T cell responses to AZD1222 COVID-19 vaccine. Profiled with immunoSEQ multiplex PCR; TCRdb holds only in-frame clones, not every one. The sample records around 110,000 clones, more than 65% being singletons. The sequenced sample was peripheral blood, obtained on day 0 of AZD1222 vaccination. These receptors were collected from an adult in good health.

J is TRBJ2-3 and V is TRBV6-5, with TRBD1 matching over 7 bases. Germline V gene sequence: CDR1 MNHEY, CDR2 SVGAGI. V was clipped by 6 bases and J by 6 bases; unmatched bases: 6. This CDR3 contains 13 residues. CDR3 loop: CASRQDRFDTQYF. For the CDR3, the DNA is TGTGCCAGCAGGCAGGACAGGTTCGATACGCAGTATTTT.

This CDR3 reads CASSIEGNRAAGANVLTF. DNA for the CDR3: TGTGCCAGTAGTATAGAGGGTAACAGGGCCGCAGGGGCCAACGTCCTGACTTTC. J is TRBJ2-6 and V is TRBV19; a possible D gene is TRBD1 (6 bases). From germline, CDR1 is LNHDA and CDR2 SQIVND (reference sequence). V dropped 0 bases and J dropped 4 bases, with 16 bases sitting between them. The length of the CDR3 is 18 residues. Full variable domain (rest looked up from reference TRBV19 and TRBJ2-6): DGGITQSPKYLFRKEGQNVTLSCEQNLNHDAMYWYRQDPGQGLRLIYYSQIVNDFQKGDIAEGYSVSREKKESFPLTVTSAQKNPTAFYLCASSIEGNRAAGANVLTFGAGSRLTVL.

The J gene is TRBJ2-5, the V gene TRBV7-3; D might be TRBD2 (5 bases). The CDR3 runs 13 residues. Trimming took off 2 bases at V and 3 bases at J, with 7 bases between the two ends. The germline gives CDR1 SGHTA, CDR2 FQGTGA. The CDR3 loop reads CASSLSGKETQYF. The DNA of the CDR3 is TGTGCCAGCAGCTTATCGGGAAAAGAGACCCAGTACTTC.